This T cell receptor (beta chain) was captured in a study of cytomegalovirus exposure and HLA in healthy donors. The PCR employed 60 Vbeta primers together with 13 Jbeta primers. The table came from immunoSEQ multiplex PCR; TCRdb's copy has only in-frame clones and leaves some out. The sample has 200,000 to 250,000 clones, roughly 82% seen once. Regarding donors, all were healthy bone marrow donors. The CDR3 extends over 12 amino acids. V was clipped by 6 bases and J by 2 bases, with 6 bases between them. CDR1 is SNHLY and CDR2 is FYNNEI in the germline V gene. The sequenced sample consisted of PBMCs. The chain links TRBV2 to TRBJ2-3; no reliable D call. This sequence originates from a woman in her thirties or forties in good health and CMV-seropositive. The CDR3: CASSGFTDTQYF. Written as DNA, the CDR3 is TGTGCCAGCAGCGGGTTCACAGATACGCAGTATTTT.